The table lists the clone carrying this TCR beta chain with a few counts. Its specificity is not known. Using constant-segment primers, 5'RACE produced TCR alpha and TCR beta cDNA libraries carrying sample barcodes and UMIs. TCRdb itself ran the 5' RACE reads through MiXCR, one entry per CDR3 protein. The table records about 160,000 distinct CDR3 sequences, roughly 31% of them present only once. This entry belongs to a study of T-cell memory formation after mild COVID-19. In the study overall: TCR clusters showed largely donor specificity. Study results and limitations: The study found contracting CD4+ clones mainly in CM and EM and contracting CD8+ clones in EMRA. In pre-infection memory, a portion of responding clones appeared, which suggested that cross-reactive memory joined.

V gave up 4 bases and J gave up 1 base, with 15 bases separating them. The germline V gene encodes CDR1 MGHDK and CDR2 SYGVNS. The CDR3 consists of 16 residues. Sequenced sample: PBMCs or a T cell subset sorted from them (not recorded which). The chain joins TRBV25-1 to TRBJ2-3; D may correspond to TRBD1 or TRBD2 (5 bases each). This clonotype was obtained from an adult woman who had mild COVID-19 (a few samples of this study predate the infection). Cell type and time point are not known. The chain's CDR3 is CASSGMGRIRTDTQYF. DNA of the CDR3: TGTGCCAGCAGTGGAATGGGACGGATCCGCACAGATACGCAGTATTTT.